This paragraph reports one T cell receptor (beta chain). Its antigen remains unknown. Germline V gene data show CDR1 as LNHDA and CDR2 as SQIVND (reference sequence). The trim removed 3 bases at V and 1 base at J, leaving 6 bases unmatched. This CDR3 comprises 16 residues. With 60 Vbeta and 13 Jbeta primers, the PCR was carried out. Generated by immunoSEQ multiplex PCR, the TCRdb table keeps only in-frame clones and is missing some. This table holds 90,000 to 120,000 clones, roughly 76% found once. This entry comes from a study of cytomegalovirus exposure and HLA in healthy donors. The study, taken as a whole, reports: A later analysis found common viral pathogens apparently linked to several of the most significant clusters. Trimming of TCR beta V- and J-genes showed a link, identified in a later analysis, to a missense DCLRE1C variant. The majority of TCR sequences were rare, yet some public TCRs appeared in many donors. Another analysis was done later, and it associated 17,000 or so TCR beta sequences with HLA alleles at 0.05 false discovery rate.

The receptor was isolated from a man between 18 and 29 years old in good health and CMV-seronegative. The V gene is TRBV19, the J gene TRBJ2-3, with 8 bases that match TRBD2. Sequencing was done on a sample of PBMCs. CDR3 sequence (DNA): TGTGCCAGTAGTATTAGCCGTAGCGGGGGCACAGATACGCAGTATTTT. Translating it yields CASSISRSGGTDTQYF. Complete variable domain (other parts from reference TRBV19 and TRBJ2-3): DGGITQSPKYLFRKEGQNVTLSCEQNLNHDAMYWYRQDPGQGLRLIYYSQIVNDFQKGDIAEGYSVSREKKESFPLTVTSAQKNPTAFYLCASSISRSGGTDTQYFGPGTRLTVL.